What follows are 20 T cell receptor beta chains derived from one specimen sequenced in a study of blood T cell repertoires in COVID-19. Generated by immunoSEQ multiplex PCR, the TCRdb table keeps only in-frame clones and is missing some. The sample records tens of thousands of clones, roughly 83% being singletons. The specimen sequenced was peripheral blood. The receptors stem from a man aged 50 to 60 with acute or convalescent COVID-19.

The CDR3 DNA sequence: TGTGCCAGCTCACCCAACCGGGACAGGGGTTTGGAGACCTTC. It yields the protein CASSPNRDRGLETF. This rearrangement joins TRBV18 to TRBJ1-2; TRBD1 matches at 10 bases. V lost 3 bases to trimming and J lost 14 bases; unmatched junction nucleotides: 12. The CDR3 sequence is 14 residues long. The germline CDR1 and CDR2 sequences are KGHSH and LQKENI. Full variable domain (rest looked up from reference TRBV18 and TRBJ1-2): NAGVMQNPRHLVRRRGQEARLRCSPMKGHSHVYWYRQLPEEGLKFMVYLQKENIIDESGMPKERFSAEFPKEGPSILRIQQVVRGDSAAYFCASSPNRDRGLETFGSGTRLTVV.

The chain combines TRBV5-4 with TRBJ2-1; 10 positions match TRBD2. The germline gives CDR1 SGHNT, CDR2 YYREEE (reference sequence). The ends lost 0 bases at V and 9 bases at J; junction bases unmatched: 12. The CDR3 is 17 residues long. CDR3 sequence: CASSLGSSGRGTGEQFF. The CDR3 nucleotides read TGTGCCAGCAGCTTGGGGTCTAGCGGGAGAGGAACGGGTGAGCAGTTCTTC.

This clone was found once. The J gene is TRBJ1-1, the V gene TRBV21-1; the DNA was not used to check the table's D call, TRBD1. TRBV21-1 counts as a pseudogene. The CDR3 is made up of 18 amino acids. CDR3 residues: CASSKALLVGQGGTEAFF. CDR3 DNA: TGTGCCAGCAGCAAAGCGCTTTTAGTGGGACAGGGCGGCACTGAAGCTTTCTTT.

V usage is TRBV3-1 (or the pseudogene TRBV3-2) and J usage is TRBJ2-7; D is unclear. The CDR3 contains 14 residues. V shed 3 bases and J shed 0 bases, with 9 bases lying between them. The germline V gene has CDR1 LGHDT and CDR2 YNNKEL (reference sequence). The CDR3 spells CASSQTSTSYEQYF. CDR3 DNA: TGTGCCAGCAGCCAGACTTCCACCTCCTACGAGCAGTACTTC.

In its sample, this clone was seen a few times. J is TRBJ2-1 and V is TRBV9; 11 bases fit TRBD2. The J segment lost 4 bases and the V segment lost 0 bases, leaving 9 bases of the junction unmatched. This CDR3 spans 18 amino acids. Germline assignment: CDR1 SGDLS and CDR2 YYNGEE. This CDR3 is CASSVAGLGLADYNEQFF. The CDR3 DNA is TGTGCCAGCAGCGTAGCAGGGCTGGGACTAGCGGATTACAATGAGCAGTTCTTC.

The genes are TRBV5-1 and TRBJ2-7, with D maybe TRBD1 (7 bases). The CDR3 length is 14 residues. Germline V gene sequence: CDR1 SGHRS, CDR2 YFSETQ. Trimming left V 2 bases short and J 2 bases short, with 11 bases between. CDR3 amino acids: CASSLQGTPYEQYF. In DNA, the CDR3 is TGCGCCAGCAGCTTACAGGGGACTCCCTACGAGCAGTACTTC.

The chain couples TRBV9 to TRBJ2-2; D perhaps matches TRBD1 (5 bases). This CDR3 has 16 residues. CDR1 is SGDLS, CDR2 YYNGEE, per germline. Between the trimmed V and J ends, which lost 0 bases and 0 bases, there was a span of 9 bases. In DNA, the CDR3 is TGTGCCAGCAGCGTAGTGGAGACAGCGAACACCGGGGAGCTGTTTTTT. This codes for CASSVVETANTGELFF.

The table lists this clone with a count of one. The chain is built from TRBV19 and TRBJ1-1, with a tentative D call TRBD1 (5 bases). In germline, CDR1 is LNHDA, CDR2 SQIVND (reference sequence). Trimming pared 9 bases from V and 1 base from J, leaving 12 bases between. This CDR3 has 13 residues. The CDR3 region is CASHGHTNTEAFF. Here the CDR3 DNA reads TGTGCCAGCCACGGACACACGAACACTGAAGCTTTCTTT.

The rearrangement uses TRBV5-1 and TRBJ1-2, with TRBD1 matching over 7 bases. V dropped 4 bases and J dropped 5; count of bases not matched to a gene: 5. The germline V gene has CDR1 SGHRS and CDR2 YFSETQ. CDR3 length: 13 amino acids. The DNA for the CDR3 is TGCGCCAGCAGCGAGGACAGGTTATATGGCTACACCTTC. Translated: CASSEDRLYGYTF.

As for this clone: This specimen includes other DNA sequences encoding the same CDR3. The chain couples TRBV6-5 to TRBJ1-1, with D perhaps matching TRBD1 (6 bases). Germline V gives CDR1 MNHEY, CDR2 SVGAGI. V lost 0 bases and J 1 base, leaving 9 bases between the germline ends. The CDR3 runs 15 residues. This CDR3 reads CASSYSARGNTEAFF. The CDR3 DNA is TGTGCCAGCAGTTACTCTGCCAGGGGGAACACTGAAGCTTTCTTT.

This rearrangement joins TRBV5-4 to TRBJ2-1; D is undetermined. This CDR3 comprises 13 residues. Deletions cut 2 bases from V and 8 bases from J, with 11 bases between. Per germline, CDR1 SGHNT and CDR2 YYREEE (reference sequence). In DNA form, the CDR3 reads TGTGCCAGCAGCTTCTGGTCGGCGGATGAGCAGTTCTTC. Amino acids: CASSFWSADEQFF.

As for this clone: One junction end does not reproduce the germline sequence, and a read error may be involved. The chain couples TRBV7-3 to TRBJ2-3; D is possibly TRBD2 (6 bases). The CDR3 is 13 residues long. Germline V gene data show CDR1 as SGHTA and CDR2 as FQGTGA. DNA of the CDR3: TGTACCAGCAGCTCAACAGCGGGAGATACGCAGTATTTT. Translating gives CTSSSTAGDTQYF.

V is TRBV19 and J is TRBJ2-5; D not certain. Germline V gene sequence: CDR1 LNHDA, CDR2 SQIVND (reference sequence). V was trimmed by 5 bases and J by 5 bases, leaving 12 bases between them. The CDR3 length is 13 residues. The DNA of the CDR3 is TGTGCCAGTAGTTCCGAGTACGTTGAGACCCAGTACTTC. It is translated as CASSSEYVETQYF.

V and J are TRBV4-1 and TRBJ2-7; TRBD1 matches at 7 bases. Trimming cost V 2 bases and J 3 bases; bases outside gene matches: 7. This CDR3 is built from 15 residues. CDR1 and CDR2 (germline): MGHRA, YSYEKL. The CDR3 is CASSQIPGQNYEQYF. The CDR3 bases are TGCGCCAGCAGCCAAATTCCGGGACAGAACTACGAGCAGTACTTC.

This clone was picked up one time. The chain joins TRBV10-2 to TRBJ2-3, with 11 bases aligning to TRBD2. Germline values: CDR1 WSHSY, CDR2 SAAADI. J lost 2 bases, V lost 3 bases, and 7 bases had no gene match. This CDR3 spans 17 amino acids. The CDR3 DNA follows: TGCGCCAGCAGTGACCTAGGGACTAGCGGACCCACAGATACGCAGTATTTT. Its translation is CASSDLGTSGPTDTQYF.

The chain joins TRBV6-6 to TRBJ1-1; D gene ambiguous. The germline V gene has CDR1 MNHNY and CDR2 SVGAGI (reference sequence). CDR3 length: 16 amino acids. The ends were cut back, 2 bases at V and 1 base at J, with 14 bases in the middle. As DNA, the CDR3 is TGTGCCAGCAGTTACCGCAATCTAGCCGGGAACACTGAAGCTTTCTTT. As protein: CASSYRNLAGNTEAFF.

CDR3 region: CASSDSTQYAQGDHNEQFF. In DNA, the CDR3 is TGTGCCAGCAGTGACTCAACTCAGTATGCACAGGGGGACCACAATGAGCAGTTCTTC. The gene calls are TRBV6-4 and TRBJ2-1; 8 bases are a match to TRBD1. CDR1 MRHNA and CDR2 SNTAGT come from the germline V gene. Trimming took 0 bases from V and 5 from J; bases not matched to a gene: 15. The CDR3 extends over 19 amino acids.

The V and J genes are TRBV18 and TRBJ2-7; tentatively, D is TRBD1 (6 bases). Germline V gene data show CDR1 as KGHSH and CDR2 as LQKENI. The CDR3 extends over 12 amino acids. Between the trimmed V and J ends, which lost 6 bases and 6 bases, there was a span of 12 bases. The CDR3, as DNA: TGTGCCAGCTCTCAACAGGGTCTCGAGCAGTACTTC. Its translation is CASSQQGLEQYF.

The chain has TRBV3-1 (or the pseudogene TRBV3-2) and TRBJ2-1, with TRBD1 matching over 9 bases. Trimming took 2 bases from V and 8 from J; bases not matched to a gene: 10. The CDR3 sequence is 16 residues long. The V gene's germline CDR1 is LGHDT and CDR2 YNNKEL (reference sequence). CDR3: CASSQLGQGPGDEQFF. The CDR3, as DNA: TGTGCCAGCAGCCAATTGGGACAGGGACCGGGGGATGAGCAGTTCTTC.

The chain combines TRBV11-2 with TRBJ1-5; 11 bases line up with TRBD1. The CDR3 extends over 14 amino acids. CDR1 is SGHAT and CDR2 is FQNNGV in the germline V gene. Losses at the gene ends were 5 bases for V and 6 bases for J; bases not matched to a gene: 3. CDR3 in DNA: TGTGCCAGCAGCGGACAGGGGGCGGGTCAGCCCCAGCATTTT. Protein sequence: CASSGQGAGQPQHF.